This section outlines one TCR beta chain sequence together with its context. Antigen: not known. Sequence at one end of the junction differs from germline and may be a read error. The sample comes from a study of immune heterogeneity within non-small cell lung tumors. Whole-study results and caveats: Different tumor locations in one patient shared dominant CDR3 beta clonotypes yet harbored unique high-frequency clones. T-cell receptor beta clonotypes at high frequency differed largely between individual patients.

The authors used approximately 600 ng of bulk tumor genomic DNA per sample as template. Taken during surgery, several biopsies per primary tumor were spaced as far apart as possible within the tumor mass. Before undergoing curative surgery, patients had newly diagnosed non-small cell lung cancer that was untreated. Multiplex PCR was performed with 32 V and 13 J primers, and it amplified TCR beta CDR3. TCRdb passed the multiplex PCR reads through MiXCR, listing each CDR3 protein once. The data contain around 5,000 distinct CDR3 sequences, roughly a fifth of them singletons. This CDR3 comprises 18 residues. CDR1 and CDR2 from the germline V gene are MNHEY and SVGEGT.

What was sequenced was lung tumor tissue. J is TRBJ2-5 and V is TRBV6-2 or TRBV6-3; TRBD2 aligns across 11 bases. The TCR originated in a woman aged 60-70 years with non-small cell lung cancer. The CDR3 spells CASSPPPPLAGGLYEHFF. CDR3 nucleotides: TGTGCCAGCAGTCCACCTCCACCCCTAGCGGGGGGTTTATATGAGCATTTCTTC.